This T cell receptor beta chain was identified in a study of blood T cell repertoires in COVID-19. Overall study context: Both acute and convalescent COVID-19 samples were obtained from the United States, Italy and Spain.

Trimming stripped 2 bases from V and 6 bases from J, with 9 bases between. CDR1 MDHEN and CDR2 SYDVKM come from the germline V gene. The CDR3 covers 13 residues. Authors' methods: Reference gene primer amplification yielded estimated nucleated cell counts. Method: immunoSEQ multiplex PCR; TCRdb's copy keeps in-frame clones and lacks some. The V and J calls and clone size were taken over from that table, and D and trimming were inferred from the DNA. Among 350,000 to 400,000 clones listed, 88% were seen once. Participants' reported clinical history set cohort assignment. Sample: PBMCs or T cells enriched from blood (not recorded which). The V and J genes are TRBV28 and TRBJ2-3, with a weak D call TRBD2 (5 bases). This sequence originates from a woman aged 30 to 39 with acute COVID-19. CDR3 sequence: CASSLGREDTQYF. CDR3 coding DNA: TGTGCCAGCAGTTTAGGTAGGGAGGATACGCAGTATTTT.